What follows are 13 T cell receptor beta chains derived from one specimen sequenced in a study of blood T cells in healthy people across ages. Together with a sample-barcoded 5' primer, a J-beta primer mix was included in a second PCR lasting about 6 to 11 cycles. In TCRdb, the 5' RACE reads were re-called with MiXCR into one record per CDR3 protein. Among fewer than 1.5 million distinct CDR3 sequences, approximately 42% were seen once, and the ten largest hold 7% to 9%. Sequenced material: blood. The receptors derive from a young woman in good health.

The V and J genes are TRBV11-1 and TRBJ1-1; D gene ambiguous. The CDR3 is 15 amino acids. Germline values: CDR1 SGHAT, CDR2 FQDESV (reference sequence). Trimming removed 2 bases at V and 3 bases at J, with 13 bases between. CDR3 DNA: TGTGCCAGCAGCTTAAGTAAACAGTTGGACACTGAAGCTTTCTTT. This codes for CASSLSKQLDTEAFF.

CDR3 nucleotides: TGTGCCAGCAGTCGCCCCGGGACAGGGGACGAGCAGTACTTC. It yields the protein CASSRPGTGDEQYF. This chain connects TRBV6-5 to TRBJ2-7; 10 positions match TRBD1. Germline values: CDR1 MNHEY, CDR2 SVGAGI. The CDR3 sequence is 14 residues long. Germline trimming cut 5 bases from V and 5 bases from J; bases unmatched to any gene: 6.

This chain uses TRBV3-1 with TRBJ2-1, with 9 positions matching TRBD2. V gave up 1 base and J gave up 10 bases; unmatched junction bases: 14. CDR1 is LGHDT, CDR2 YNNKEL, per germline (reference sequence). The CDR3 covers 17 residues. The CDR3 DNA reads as TGTGCCAGCAGCCAAGGCCGCTTAACTAGCGGGCATGACGAGCAGTTCTTC. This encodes CASSQGRLTSGHDEQFF.

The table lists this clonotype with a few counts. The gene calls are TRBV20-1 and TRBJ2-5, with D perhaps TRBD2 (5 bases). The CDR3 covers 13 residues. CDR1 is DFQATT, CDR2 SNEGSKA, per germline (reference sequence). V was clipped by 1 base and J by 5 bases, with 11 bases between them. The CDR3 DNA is TGCAGTGCTAGAGGACCCGGGGTGGAGACCCAGTACTTC. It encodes CSARGPGVETQYF.

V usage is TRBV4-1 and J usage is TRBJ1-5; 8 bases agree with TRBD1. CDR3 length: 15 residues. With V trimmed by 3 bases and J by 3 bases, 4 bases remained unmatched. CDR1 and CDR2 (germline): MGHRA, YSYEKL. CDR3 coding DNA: TGCGCCAGCAGCCAGCCGGGACAGGTCAATCAGCCCCAGCATTTT. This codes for CASSQPGQVNQPQHF.

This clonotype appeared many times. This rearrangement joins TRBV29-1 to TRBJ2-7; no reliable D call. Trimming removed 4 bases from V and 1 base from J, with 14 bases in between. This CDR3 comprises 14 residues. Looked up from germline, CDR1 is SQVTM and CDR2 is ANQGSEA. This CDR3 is CSVAGGVESYEQYF. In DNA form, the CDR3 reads TGCAGCGTTGCAGGTGGGGTAGAATCCTACGAGCAGTACTTC.

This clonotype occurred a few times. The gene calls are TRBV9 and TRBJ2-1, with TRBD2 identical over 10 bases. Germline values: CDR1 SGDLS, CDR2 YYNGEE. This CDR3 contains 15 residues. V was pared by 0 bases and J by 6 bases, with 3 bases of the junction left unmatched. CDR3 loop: CASSVVGLATNEQFF. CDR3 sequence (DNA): TGTGCCAGCAGCGTAGTGGGACTAGCGACCAATGAGCAGTTCTTC.

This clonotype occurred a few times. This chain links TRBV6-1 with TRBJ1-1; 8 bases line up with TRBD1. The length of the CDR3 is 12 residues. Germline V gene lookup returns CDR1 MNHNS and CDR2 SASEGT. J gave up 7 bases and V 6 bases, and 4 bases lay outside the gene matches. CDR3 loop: CASRTGENEAFF. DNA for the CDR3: TGTGCCAGCAGGACAGGGGAGAATGAAGCTTTCTTT.

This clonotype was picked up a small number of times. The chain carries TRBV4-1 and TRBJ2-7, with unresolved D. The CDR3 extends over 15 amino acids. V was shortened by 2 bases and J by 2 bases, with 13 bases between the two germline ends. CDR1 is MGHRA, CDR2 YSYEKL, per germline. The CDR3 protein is CASSQSAFGPYEQYF. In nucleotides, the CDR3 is TGCGCCAGCAGCCAATCCGCCTTTGGCCCCTACGAGCAGTACTTC.

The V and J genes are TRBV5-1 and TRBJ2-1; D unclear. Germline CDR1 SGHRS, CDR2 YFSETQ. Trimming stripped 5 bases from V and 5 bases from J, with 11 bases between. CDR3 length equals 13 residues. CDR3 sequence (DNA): TGCGCCAGCAGAGAGGTTCTAGACAATGAGCAGTTCTTC. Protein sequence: CASREVLDNEQFF.

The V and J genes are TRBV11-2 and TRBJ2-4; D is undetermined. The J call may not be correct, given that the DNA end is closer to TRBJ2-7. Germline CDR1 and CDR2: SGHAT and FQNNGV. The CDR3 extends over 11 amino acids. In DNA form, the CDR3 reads TGTGCCAGCAGCCGGATTCCCGAGCAGTACTTC. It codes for CASSRIPEQYF.

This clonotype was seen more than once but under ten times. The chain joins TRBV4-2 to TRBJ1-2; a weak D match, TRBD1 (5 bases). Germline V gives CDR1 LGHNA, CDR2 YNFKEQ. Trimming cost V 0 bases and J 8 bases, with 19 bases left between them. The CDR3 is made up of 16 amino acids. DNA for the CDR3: TGTGCCAGCAGCCAAGACAGGGTCCCGAGAGAGAGCGGCTACACCTTC. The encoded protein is CASSQDRVPRESGYTF.

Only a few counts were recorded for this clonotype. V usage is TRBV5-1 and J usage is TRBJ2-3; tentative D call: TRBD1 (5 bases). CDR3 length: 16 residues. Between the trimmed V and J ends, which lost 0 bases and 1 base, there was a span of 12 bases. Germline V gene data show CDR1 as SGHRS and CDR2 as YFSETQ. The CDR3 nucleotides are TGCGCCAGCAGCTTGGGACACGTACAGGGCACAGATACGCAGTATTTT. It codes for CASSLGHVQGTDTQYF.